This T cell receptor beta chain was retrieved from a study of control samples from healthy donors and cancer patients. Some clones are missing from TCRdb's copy, which holds only in-frame ones; the method was immunoSEQ multiplex PCR. The sample carries roughly 130,000 clones, about 85% recorded once. This clone has a handful of counts. With 2 bases removed from V and 3 bases from J, the gap between germline ends came to 10 bases. CDR1 is GTSNPN, CDR2 SVGIG, per germline (reference sequence). The CDR3 runs to 13 residues. The rearrangement uses TRBV30 and TRBJ1-1; the D is unclear. Sequencing was done on a sample of blood. This clonotype was sampled from a woman aged 25 to 45 in good health. The CDR3 bases are TGTGCCTGGAGTCTCGACTTGGACACTGAAGCTTTCTTT. This encodes CAWSLDLDTEAFF.